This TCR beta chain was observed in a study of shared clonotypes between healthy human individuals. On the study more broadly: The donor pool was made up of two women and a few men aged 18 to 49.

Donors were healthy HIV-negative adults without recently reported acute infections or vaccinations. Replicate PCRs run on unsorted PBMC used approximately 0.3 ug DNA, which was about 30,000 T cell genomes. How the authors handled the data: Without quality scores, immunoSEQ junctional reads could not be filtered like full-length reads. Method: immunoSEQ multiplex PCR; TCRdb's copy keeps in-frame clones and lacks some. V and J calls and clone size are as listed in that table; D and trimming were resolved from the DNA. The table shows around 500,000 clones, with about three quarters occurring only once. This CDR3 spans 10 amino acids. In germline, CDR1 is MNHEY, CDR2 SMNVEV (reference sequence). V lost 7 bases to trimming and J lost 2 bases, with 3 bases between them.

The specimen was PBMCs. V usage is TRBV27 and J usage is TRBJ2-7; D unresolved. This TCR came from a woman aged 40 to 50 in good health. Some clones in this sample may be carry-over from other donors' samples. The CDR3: CASNTYEQYF. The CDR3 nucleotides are TGTGCCAGCAACACCTACGAGCAGTACTTC.